The source of this TCR beta chain is a study of beta chain features in type 1 diabetes. Looked up from germline, CDR1 is MNHEY and CDR2 is SVGAGI. The CDR3 extends over 15 amino acids. V lost 2 bases and J lost 2, with 13 bases in between. The authors sorted CD4+ naive, central memory, regulatory and stem cell-like memory cells via CD45RO/CCR7/CD25/CD127/CD95/CD27. This clone was recorded a few times. Its specificity is unknown. Investigators reverse transcribed all isolated RNA, so they sequenced expressed TCRB transcripts. Mean read depth for naive, central memory and regulatory T cell samples was around 3.5 million reads. The data were produced by immunoSEQ multiplex PCR, yet TCRdb's version contains in-frame clones alone and is incomplete. Among 100,000 to 150,000 clones listed, around a sixth were seen once. The study, taken as a whole, reports: TCRB CDR3s were moderately but significantly shorter in Type 1 diabetes patients in all four CD4+ subsets. Type 1 diabetes patients had VDJ junctions that carried fewer insertions and more deletions. Within the patient group, naive, central memory and Treg TCRB repertoires appeared more similar to each other than within healthy donors.

The TCR was taken from a man in his late teens or twenties with type 1 diabetes. Material for sequencing was central memory CD4+ T cells from blood. The rearrangement links TRBV6-5 to TRBJ2-7; no clear D. The CDR3 DNA follows: TGTGCCAGCAGTTACGCCGAGCCGGTCCCCTACGAGCAGTACTTC. Encoded protein: CASSYAEPVPYEQYF.